Each of the 32 T cell receptor beta chains below was sequenced from the same sample in a study of blood T cell repertoires in COVID-19. TCRdb keeps only in-frame clones here, not all; method: immunoSEQ multiplex PCR. The sample holds tens of thousands of clones, roughly 88% seen once. Material: peripheral blood. The receptors were gathered from a man aged 45 to 65 with active COVID-19.

V usage is TRBV6-6 and J usage is TRBJ1-1; D is undetermined. Germline V gene data show CDR1 as MNHNY and CDR2 as SVGAGI (reference sequence). V was cut by 0 bases and J by 5 bases, with 10 bases left in between. The CDR3 covers 14 residues. CDR3 nucleotide sequence: TGTGCCAGCAGTTACTCAGAGATACGGACTGAAGCTTTCTTT. Translating gives CASSYSEIRTEAFF.

This clone has only a few counts. V gene TRBV7-9 combines with J gene TRBJ2-2; TRBD1 matches at 8 bases. Germline V gene lookup returns CDR1 SEHNR and CDR2 FQNEAQ (reference sequence). The junction had 6 bases not matched to a gene; V was cut back by 5 bases and J by 1 base. The CDR3 covers 16 residues. CDR3: CASSRSGTGNTGELFF. The CDR3 coding sequence is TGTGCCAGCAGCCGATCAGGGACAGGGAACACCGGGGAGCTGTTTTTT. Full variable domain (remainder filled in from reference TRBV7-9 and TRBJ2-2): DTGVSQNPRHKITKRGQNVTFRCDPISEHNRLYWYRQTLGQGPEFLTYFQNEAQLEKSRLLSDRFSAERPKGSFSTLEIQRTEQGDSAMYLCASSRSGTGNTGELFFGEGSRLTVL.

V is TRBV27 and J is TRBJ2-1; 10 bases line up with TRBD2. Looked up from germline, CDR1 is MNHEY and CDR2 is SMNVEV (reference sequence). After removal of 5 bases from V and 10 bases from J, the junction contained 8 bases not matched to a gene. The CDR3 spans 14 residues. CDR3 sequence: CASSEAGGPQEQFF. The DNA for the CDR3 is TGTGCCAGCAGTGAAGCGGGGGGGCCACAGGAGCAGTTCTTC.

The V gene is TRBV10-3, the J gene TRBJ2-1, with D maybe TRBD1 (6 bases). Between the trimmed V and J ends, which lost 5 bases and 0 bases, there was a span of 11 bases. This CDR3 spans 15 amino acids. Germline V gives CDR1 ENHRY, CDR2 SYGVKD. The CDR3 region is CAISWTESSYNEQFF. CDR3 sequence (DNA): TGTGCCATCAGTTGGACAGAGTCCTCCTACAATGAGCAGTTCTTC.

This chain links TRBV15 with TRBJ2-7; 10 nucleotides agree with TRBD1. With V trimmed by 4 bases and J by 6 bases, 12 bases remained unmatched. Germline V gene data show CDR1 as LNHNV and CDR2 as YYDKDF (reference sequence). The CDR3 length is 16 residues. CDR3 residues: CATSTALPGTGAEQYF. DNA for the CDR3: TGTGCCACCAGCACAGCGCTTCCCGGGACAGGGGCCGAGCAGTACTTC.

V gene TRBV6-1 combines with J gene TRBJ1-2; D gene uncertain. V was clipped by 2 bases and J by 6 bases, with 13 bases between them. Germline lookup yields CDR1 MNHNS and CDR2 SASEGT. This CDR3 spans 14 amino acids. In nucleotides, the CDR3 is TGTGCCAGCAGTGAACCCAATCGGGGAAATGGCTACACCTTC. It specifies CASSEPNRGNGYTF.

The V and J genes are TRBV3-1 (or the pseudogene TRBV3-2) and TRBJ2-5; 9 nucleotides align to TRBD1. The germline V gene encodes CDR1 LGHDT and CDR2 YNNKEL (reference sequence). Trimming removed 4 bases from V and 5 bases from J; junction bases left unmatched: 8. CDR3 length: 15 amino acids. CDR3 protein: CASSLFRDRDETQYF. The CDR3 DNA reads TGTGCCAGCAGCCTCTTCCGGGACAGGGACGAGACCCAGTACTTC.

The rearrangement uses TRBV2 and TRBJ1-4; 7 bases are a match to TRBD1. The CDR3 spans 16 residues. Looked up from germline, CDR1 is SNHLY and CDR2 is FYNNEI. The junction had 11 bases not matched to a gene; V was cut back by 4 bases and J by 6 bases. CDR3 sequence reads: CASSVYNRGRDEKLFF. CDR3 in DNA: TGTGCCAGCAGTGTTTACAACAGGGGTAGGGATGAAAAACTGTTTTTT.

The V and J genes are TRBV29-1 and TRBJ1-1, with 9 bases aligning to TRBD1. Trimming at V came to 6 bases and at J to 1 base, leaving 0 bases not matched to a gene. This CDR3 is built from 12 residues. Per the germline V gene, CDR1 is SQVTM and CDR2 is ANQGSEA. In DNA, the CDR3 is TGCAGCGTGGGACAGGGGAACACTGAAGCTTTCTTT. Amino acid sequence: CSVGQGNTEAFF. The full variable domain, rest sourced from reference TRBV29-1 and TRBJ1-1, is SAVISQKPSRDICQRGTSLTIQCQVDSQVTMMFWYRQQPGQSLTLIATANQGSEATYESGFVIDKFPISRPNLTFSTLTVSNMSPEDSSIYLCSVGQGNTEAFFGQGTRLTVV.

The chain couples TRBV13 to TRBJ1-4; D perhaps matches TRBD1 (6 bases). The CDR3 runs to 14 residues. Trimming removed 6 bases at V and 4 bases at J, with 12 bases between. Germline loops: CDR1 PRHDT, CDR2 FYEKMQ (reference sequence). This chain's CDR3 is CASSGQGNNEKLFF. For the CDR3, the DNA is TGTGCCAGCAGTGGCCAGGGGAATAATGAAAAACTGTTTTTT.

The J gene is TRBJ1-1, the V gene TRBV29-1; no clear D gene. The CDR3 sequence is 11 residues long. Per germline, CDR1 SQVTM and CDR2 ANQGSEA. V lost 6 bases and J 5 bases, leaving 10 bases between the germline ends. CDR3 nucleotide sequence: TGCAGCGTGCCCGCGTTGACTGAAGCTTTCTTT. Its protein product is CSVPALTEAFF.

V usage is TRBV29-1 and J usage is TRBJ2-7; 9 bases are shared with TRBD1. V lost 5 bases, J lost 7 bases, and 6 bases stayed unmatched. The CDR3 covers 12 residues. CDR1 and CDR2 (germline): SQVTM, ANQGSEA. The CDR3 here is CSVMTGGREQYF. DNA for the CDR3: TGCAGCGTTATGACAGGGGGTAGGGAGCAGTACTTC.

This sequence joins TRBV2 and TRBJ2-5; perhaps TRBD1 as D (6 bases). Trimming shortened V by 6 bases and J by 5 bases, and 10 bases separated the two germline ends. The germline CDR1 and CDR2 sequences are SNHLY and FYNNEI. CDR3 length: 12 amino acids. The CDR3 DNA follows: TGTGCCAGCAGCAGACAGGAGGAGACCCAGTACTTC. Encoded protein: CASSRQEETQYF.

V gene TRBV7-9 combines with J gene TRBJ1-4, with D tentatively TRBD1 (6 bases). Trimming took off 0 bases at V and 6 bases at J, with 11 bases between the two ends. The CDR3 length is 15 residues. Looked up from germline, CDR1 is SEHNR and CDR2 is FQNEAQ (reference sequence). The DNA for the CDR3 is TGTGCCAGCAGCTTAGCGGGACCAGGGGATGAAAAACTGTTTTTT. Translated, it gives CASSLAGPGDEKLFF.

This clone was detected once. The chain joins TRBV11-2 to TRBJ2-3; 8 positions agree with TRBD2. Germline CDR1 SGHAT, CDR2 FQNNGV. This CDR3 has 17 residues. The V gene end was trimmed by 6 bases and the J gene end by 1 base; junction bases not matched to a gene: 12. CDR3 in DNA: TGTGCCAGCAGGAATCCCTTTCTGCGGGGGGGCACAGATACGCAGTATTTT. Translating gives CASRNPFLRGGTDTQYF.

The chain recombines TRBV19 with TRBJ2-7, with D possibly being TRBD1 (5 bases). This CDR3 spans 12 amino acids. V lost 5 bases, J lost 10 bases, and 15 bases lay in between. CDR1 and CDR2 from the germline V gene are LNHDA and SQIVND (reference sequence). CDR3 sequence: CASSAQTGRQYF. The DNA of the CDR3 is TGTGCCAGTAGTGCCCAAACAGGACGCCAGTACTTC.

The chain uses TRBV15 and TRBJ1-1; perhaps TRBD1 as D (6 bases). Germline CDR1 is LNHNV and CDR2 is YYDKDF (reference sequence). The CDR3 runs 15 residues. Trimming shortened V by 0 bases and J by 6 bases, and 14 bases separated the two germline ends. The CDR3 coding sequence is TGTGCCACCAGCAGAGATGGGGGCACGGCAGCTGAAGCTTTCTTT. Encoded protein: CATSRDGGTAAEAFF.

The V call is TRBV4-2, the J call TRBJ2-2; D ambiguous. CDR1 is LGHNA, CDR2 YNFKEQ, per germline. V was trimmed by 3 bases and J by 4 bases, leaving 18 bases between them. This CDR3 comprises 17 residues. Here the CDR3 DNA reads TGTGCCAGCAGCCATCCCTCGACATGGGCGAGCACCGGGGAGCTGTTTTTT. Translation: CASSHPSTWASTGELFF.

CDR3 bases: TGTGCCAGCAGCTTAGGTGTCCGAGAGACCCAGTACTTC. Translated: CASSLGVRETQYF. The V call is TRBV7-7, the J call TRBJ2-5; D ambiguous. CDR1 is SSHAT, CDR2 FNYEAQ, per germline (reference sequence). This CDR3 is 13 amino acids long. Trimming took off 1 base at V and 4 bases at J, with 7 bases between the two ends.

V gene TRBV19 combines with J gene TRBJ1-3; D is possibly TRBD1 (5 bases). Looked up from germline, CDR1 is LNHDA and CDR2 is SQIVND (reference sequence). The CDR3 extends over 15 amino acids. Trimming removed 5 bases at V and 4 bases at J, with 15 bases between. In DNA, the CDR3 is TGTGCCAGTAGTTCCCCCGCGGGGCGAGGAAACACCATATATTTT. Protein product: CASSSPAGRGNTIYF.

The V gene is TRBV7-9, the J gene TRBJ1-2; D remains unclear. CDR1 is SEHNR, CDR2 FQNEAQ, per germline (reference sequence). The CDR3 extends over 14 amino acids. V was cut by 3 bases and J by 7 bases, with 15 bases left in between. CDR3 in DNA: TGTGCCAGCAGCTTGGAGTCCCACGGCGGTGGCTACACCTTC. Its translation: CASSLESHGGGYTF.

The chain links TRBV30 to TRBJ2-7; TRBD1 is a possible D gene (5 bases). Between the trimmed V and J ends, which lost 2 bases and 3 bases, there was a span of 8 bases. Per the germline V gene, CDR1 is GTSNPN and CDR2 is SVGIG (reference sequence). The CDR3 consists of 12 residues. The CDR3 DNA reads TGTGCCTGGAGTCAAGGGGTCTACGAGCAGTACTTC. Translated, it gives CAWSQGVYEQYF.

CDR3: CASTRGRNTEAFF. CDR3 bases: TGCGCCAGCACCCGGGGTCGTAACACTGAAGCTTTCTTT. This chain connects TRBV5-1 to TRBJ1-1; D unresolved. The V gene lost 6 bases and the J gene lost 2 bases, with 11 bases spanning the gap. The CDR3 runs 13 residues. CDR1 and CDR2 from the germline V gene are SGHRS and YFSETQ.

This rearrangement joins TRBV3-1 (or the pseudogene TRBV3-2) to TRBJ2-1; D remains ambiguous. Germline-derived CDR1 and CDR2 are LGHDT and YNNKEL (reference sequence). The CDR3 length is 13 residues. V lost 1 base, J lost 10 bases, and 11 bases lay in between. CDR3 coding DNA: TGTGCCAGCAGCCAAGCCCCGATGGCAGAGCAGTTCTTC. Its translation is CASSQAPMAEQFF.

This chain links TRBV5-4 with TRBJ2-7; TRBD2 might be the D (6 bases). V lost 3 bases and J 3 bases, leaving 10 bases between the germline ends. The CDR3 spans 13 residues. Germline CDR1 is SGHNT and CDR2 is YYREEE (reference sequence). The CDR3: CASSSRGNYEQYF. CDR3 in DNA: TGTGCCAGCAGCTCCCGGGGGAACTACGAGCAGTACTTC. The variable domain in full, with the rest retrieved from reference TRBV5-4 and TRBJ2-7, is ETGVTQSPTHLIKTRGQQVTLRCSSQSGHNTVSWYQQALGQGPQFIFQYYREEENGRGNFPPRFSGLQFPNYSSELNVNALELDDSALYLCASSSRGNYEQYFGPGTRLTVT.

The J gene is TRBJ2-2, the V gene TRBV5-8, with 8 bases that match TRBD1. The trim removed 4 bases at V and 7 bases at J, leaving 12 bases unmatched. CDR3 size: 16 residues. The germline V gene encodes CDR1 SGHTS and CDR2 YDEGEE. This chain's CDR3 is CASSRNRGTRGGELFF. In DNA form, the CDR3 reads TGTGCCAGCAGCCGTAACAGGGGGACACGCGGCGGGGAGCTGTTTTTT. The whole variable domain, remainder taken from reference TRBV5-8 and TRBJ2-2, is EAGVTQSPTHLIKTRGQQATLRCSPISGHTSVYWYQQALGLGLQFLLWYDEGEERNRGNFPPRFSGRQFPNYSSELNVNALELEDSALYLCASSRNRGTRGGELFFGEGSRLTVL.

The chain couples TRBV6-5 to TRBJ2-1; 11 bases agree with TRBD2. Germline CDR1 MNHEY, CDR2 SVGAGI. This CDR3 is built from 14 residues. After removal of 7 bases from V and 14 bases from J, the junction contained 13 bases not matched to a gene. This chain's CDR3 is CASKDRLAGGGEFF. For the CDR3, the DNA is TGTGCCAGCAAGGACAGGCTAGCGGGGGGAGGGGAGTTCTTC.

This sequence joins TRBV12-3 or TRBV12-4 and TRBJ1-2; 9 bases line up with TRBD1. The V segment lost 6 bases and the J segment 4 bases; nucleotides outside the gene matches: 3. This CDR3 contains 13 residues. This chain's CDR3 is CASRDRGFYGYTF. CDR3 nucleotides: TGTGCCAGCAGGGACAGGGGCTTCTATGGCTACACCTTC.

The chain recombines TRBV18 with TRBJ1-1; no firm D call. The CDR3 covers 14 residues. The V gene's germline CDR1 is KGHSH and CDR2 LQKENI. The ends were cut back, 5 bases at V and 6 bases at J, with 16 bases in the middle. CDR3 in DNA: TGTGCCAGCTCAAGAAGATTGGAGGGATCTGAAGCTTTCTTT. Amino acids: CASSRRLEGSEAFF.

The rearrangement links TRBV6-5 to TRBJ2-3; 10 bases are shared with TRBD2. The V segment lost 2 bases and the J segment 2 bases; nucleotides outside the gene matches: 4. Germline CDR1 is MNHEY and CDR2 is SVGAGI. The CDR3 sequence is 16 residues long. This chain's CDR3 is CASSYELAGVTDTQYF. CDR3 nucleotides: TGTGCCAGCAGTTACGAGCTAGCGGGGGTCACAGATACGCAGTATTTT.

The chain joins TRBV5-1 to TRBJ1-5, with 9 positions matching TRBD1. Germline-derived CDR1 and CDR2 are SGHRS and YFSETQ. V lost 0 bases to trimming and J lost 4 bases; unmatched junction nucleotides: 2. The CDR3 consists of 15 residues. The CDR3 loop reads CASSLEGQGNQPQHF. The CDR3 region has the DNA TGCGCCAGCAGCTTGGAGGGACAGGGTAATCAGCCCCAGCATTTT.

The chain recombines TRBV18 with TRBJ1-5; D perhaps matches TRBD1 (5 bases). The CDR3 runs 17 residues. Trimming cost V 2 bases and J 3 bases, with 17 bases left between them. Germline assignment: CDR1 KGHSH and CDR2 LQKENI. CDR3 residues: CASSPDKGRGPNQPQHF. The CDR3 region has the DNA TGTGCCAGCTCACCAGACAAGGGAAGGGGCCCCAATCAGCCCCAGCATTTT.